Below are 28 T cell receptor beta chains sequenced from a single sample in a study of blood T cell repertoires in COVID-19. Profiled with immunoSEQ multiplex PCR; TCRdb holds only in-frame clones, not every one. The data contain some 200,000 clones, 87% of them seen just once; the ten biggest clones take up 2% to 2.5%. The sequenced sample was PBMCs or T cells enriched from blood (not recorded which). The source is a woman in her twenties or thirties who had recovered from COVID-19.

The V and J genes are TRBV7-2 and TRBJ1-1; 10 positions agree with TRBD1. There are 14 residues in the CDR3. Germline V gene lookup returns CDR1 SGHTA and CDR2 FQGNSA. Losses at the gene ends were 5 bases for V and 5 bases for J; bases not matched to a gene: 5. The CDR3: CASSRDRGGTEAFF. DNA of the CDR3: TGTGCCAGCAGCCGGGACAGGGGAGGTACTGAAGCTTTCTTT.

CDR3 in DNA: TGTGCCAGCAGTTTAGGAGGTCCAGATACGCAGTATTTT. This sequence encodes CASSLGGPDTQYF. The chain carries TRBV12-3 or TRBV12-4 and TRBJ2-3; D is undetermined. The V end was cut by 1 base, the J end by 4 bases, with 6 bases between. The CDR3 spans 13 residues.

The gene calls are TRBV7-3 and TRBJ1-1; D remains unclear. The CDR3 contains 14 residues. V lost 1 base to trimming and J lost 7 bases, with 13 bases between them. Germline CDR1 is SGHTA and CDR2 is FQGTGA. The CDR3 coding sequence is TGTGCCAGCAGCTTAAACGCAGGAAGAAATGAAGCTTTCTTT. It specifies CASSLNAGRNEAFF.

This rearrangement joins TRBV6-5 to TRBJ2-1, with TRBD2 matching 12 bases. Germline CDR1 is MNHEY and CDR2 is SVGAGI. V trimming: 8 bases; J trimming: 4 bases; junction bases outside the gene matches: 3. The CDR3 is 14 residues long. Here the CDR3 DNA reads TGTGCCAGCCTCCTAGCGGGGGGGTACAATGAGCAGTTCTTC. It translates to CASLLAGGYNEQFF.

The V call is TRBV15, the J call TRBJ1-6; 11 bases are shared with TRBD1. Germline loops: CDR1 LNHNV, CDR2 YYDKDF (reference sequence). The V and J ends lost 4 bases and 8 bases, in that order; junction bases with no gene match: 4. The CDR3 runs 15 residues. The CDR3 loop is CATSTRTGGDSPLHF. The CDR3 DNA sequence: TGTGCCACCAGCACTAGGACAGGGGGCGATTCACCCCTCCACTTT.

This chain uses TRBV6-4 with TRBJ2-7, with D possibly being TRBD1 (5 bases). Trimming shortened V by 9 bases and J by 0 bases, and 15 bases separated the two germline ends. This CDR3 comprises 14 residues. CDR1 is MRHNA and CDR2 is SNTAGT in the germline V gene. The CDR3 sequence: CARDPPRDSYEQYF. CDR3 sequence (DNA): TGTGCCAGGGACCCTCCCAGGGACTCCTACGAGCAGTACTTC.

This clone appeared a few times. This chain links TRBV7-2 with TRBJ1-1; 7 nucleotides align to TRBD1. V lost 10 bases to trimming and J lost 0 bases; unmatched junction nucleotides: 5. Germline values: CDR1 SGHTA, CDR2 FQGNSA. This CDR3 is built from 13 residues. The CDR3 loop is CATRDSLNTEAFF. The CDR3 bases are TGTGCCACCCGGGACAGTCTGAACACTGAAGCTTTCTTT.

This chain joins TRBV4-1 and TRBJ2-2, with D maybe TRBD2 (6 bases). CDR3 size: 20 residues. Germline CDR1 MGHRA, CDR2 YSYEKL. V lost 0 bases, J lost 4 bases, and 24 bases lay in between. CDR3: CASSQDRGIQPRRGTGELFF. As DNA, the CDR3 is TGCGCCAGCAGCCAAGATCGGGGGATACAGCCTCGCCGAGGCACCGGGGAGCTGTTTTTT.

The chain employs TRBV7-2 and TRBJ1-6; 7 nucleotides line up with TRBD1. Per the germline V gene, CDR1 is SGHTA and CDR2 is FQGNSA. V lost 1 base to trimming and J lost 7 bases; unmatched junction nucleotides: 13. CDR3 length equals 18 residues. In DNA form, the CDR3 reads TGTGCCAGCAGCTTAGAGAGACAGGGTAGGCTAATGAATTCACCCCTCCACTTT. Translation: CASSLERQGRLMNSPLHF.

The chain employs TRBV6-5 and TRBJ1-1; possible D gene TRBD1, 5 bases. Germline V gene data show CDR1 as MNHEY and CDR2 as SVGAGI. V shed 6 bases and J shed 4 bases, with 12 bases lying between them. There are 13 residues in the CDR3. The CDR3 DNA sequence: TGTGCCAGCAGCCGATCGGGGGGCACTGAAGCTTTCTTT. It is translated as CASSRSGGTEAFF.

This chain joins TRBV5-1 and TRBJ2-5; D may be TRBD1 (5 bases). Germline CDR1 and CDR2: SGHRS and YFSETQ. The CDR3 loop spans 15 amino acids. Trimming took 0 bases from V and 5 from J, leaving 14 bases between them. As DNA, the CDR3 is TGCGCCAGCAGCTTGGATACCCAGGGCCGCGAGACCCAGTACTTC. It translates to CASSLDTQGRETQYF.

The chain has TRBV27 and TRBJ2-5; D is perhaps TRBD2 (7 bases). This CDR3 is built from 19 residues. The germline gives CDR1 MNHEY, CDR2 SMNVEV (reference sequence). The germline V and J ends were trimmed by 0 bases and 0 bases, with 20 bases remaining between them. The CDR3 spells CASSLSRLRWGGDQETQYF. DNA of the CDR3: TGTGCCAGCAGTTTATCCCGACTTAGGTGGGGGGGCGACCAAGAGACCCAGTACTTC.

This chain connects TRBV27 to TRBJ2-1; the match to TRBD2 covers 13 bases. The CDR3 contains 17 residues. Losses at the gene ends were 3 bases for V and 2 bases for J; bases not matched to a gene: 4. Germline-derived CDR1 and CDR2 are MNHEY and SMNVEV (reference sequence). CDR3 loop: CASSLGLAGNAYNEQFF. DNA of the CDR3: TGTGCCAGCAGTTTGGGACTAGCGGGAAACGCCTACAATGAGCAGTTCTTC.

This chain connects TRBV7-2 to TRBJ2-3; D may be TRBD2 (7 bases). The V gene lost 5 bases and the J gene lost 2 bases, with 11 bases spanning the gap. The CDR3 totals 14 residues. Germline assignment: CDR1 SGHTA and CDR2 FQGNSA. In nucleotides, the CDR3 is TGTGCCAGCAGCCCCGGGGGGCACACAGATACGCAGTATTTT. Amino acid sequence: CASSPGGHTDTQYF.

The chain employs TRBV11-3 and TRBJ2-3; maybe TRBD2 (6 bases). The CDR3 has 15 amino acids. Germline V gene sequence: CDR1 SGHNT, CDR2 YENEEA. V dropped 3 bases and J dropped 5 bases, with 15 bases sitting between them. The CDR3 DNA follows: TGTGCCAGCAGCTTTTATGGGCGGGAACGAGATACGCAGTATTTT. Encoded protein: CASSFYGRERDTQYF.

CDR3 sequence: CASSIQGVGETQYF. DNA for the CDR3: TGTGCCAGTTCTATACAGGGGGTCGGAGAGACCCAGTACTTC. This rearrangement joins TRBV19 to TRBJ2-5, with TRBD1 identical over 8 bases. CDR1 and CDR2 (germline): LNHDA, SQIVND (reference sequence). The ends lost 8 bases at V and 4 bases at J; junction bases unmatched: 9. There are 14 residues in the CDR3.

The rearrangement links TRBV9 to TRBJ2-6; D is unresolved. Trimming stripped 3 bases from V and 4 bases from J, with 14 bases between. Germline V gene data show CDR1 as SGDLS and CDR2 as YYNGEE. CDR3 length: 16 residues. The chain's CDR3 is CASSAGGWAGANVLTF. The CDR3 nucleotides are TGTGCCAGCAGCGCTGGTGGGTGGGCCGGGGCCAACGTCCTGACTTTC.

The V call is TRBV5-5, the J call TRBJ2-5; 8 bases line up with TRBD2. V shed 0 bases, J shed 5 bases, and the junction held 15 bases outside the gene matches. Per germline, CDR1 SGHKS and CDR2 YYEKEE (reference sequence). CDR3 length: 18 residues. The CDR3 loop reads CASSLGRAGAGSVETQYF. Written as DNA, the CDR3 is TGTGCCAGCAGCTTGGGTCGAGCGGGGGCGGGATCGGTTGAGACCCAGTACTTC.

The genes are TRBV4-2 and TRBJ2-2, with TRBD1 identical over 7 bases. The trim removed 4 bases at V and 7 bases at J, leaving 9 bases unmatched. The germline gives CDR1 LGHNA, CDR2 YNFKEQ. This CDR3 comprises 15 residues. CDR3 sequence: CASSLIGGQGGELFF. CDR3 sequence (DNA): TGTGCCAGCAGCCTTATAGGGGGCCAAGGCGGGGAGCTGTTTTTT.

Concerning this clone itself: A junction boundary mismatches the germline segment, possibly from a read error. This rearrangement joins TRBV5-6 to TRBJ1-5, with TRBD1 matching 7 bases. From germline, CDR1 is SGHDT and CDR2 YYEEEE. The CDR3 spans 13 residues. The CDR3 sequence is CASSFRGTAVYLF. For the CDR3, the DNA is TGTGCCAGCAGCTTCAGAGGGACAGCGGTATACCTTTTT.

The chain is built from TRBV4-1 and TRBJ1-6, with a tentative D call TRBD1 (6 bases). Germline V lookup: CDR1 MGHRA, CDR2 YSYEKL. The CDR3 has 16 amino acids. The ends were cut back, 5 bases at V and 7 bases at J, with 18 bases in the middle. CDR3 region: CASSTGSHRANSPLHF. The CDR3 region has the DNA TGCGCCAGCAGCACGGGATCCCACAGGGCCAATTCACCCCTCCACTTT.

This CDR3 reads CAWRGRTSGTYEQYF. The CDR3 nucleotides read TGTGCCTGGAGGGGACGGACTAGCGGGACCTACGAGCAGTACTTC. This chain uses TRBV30 with TRBJ2-7, with 12 bases that match TRBD2. CDR1 is GTSNPN, CDR2 SVGIG, per germline (reference sequence). J lost 2 bases, V lost 3 bases, and 5 bases had no gene match. The CDR3 loop spans 15 amino acids.

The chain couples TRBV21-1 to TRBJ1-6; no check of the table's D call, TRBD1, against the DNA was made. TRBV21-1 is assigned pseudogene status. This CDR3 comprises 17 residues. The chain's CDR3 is CASSKVEGQSGGSPLHF. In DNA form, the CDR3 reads TGTGCCAGCAGCAAAGTTGAGGGGCAGTCAGGGGGTTCACCCCTCCACTTT.

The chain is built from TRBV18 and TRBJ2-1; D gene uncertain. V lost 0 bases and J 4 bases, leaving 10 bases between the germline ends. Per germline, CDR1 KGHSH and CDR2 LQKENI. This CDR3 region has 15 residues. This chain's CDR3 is CASSPPTIVYNEQFF. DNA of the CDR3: TGTGCCAGCTCACCACCTACAATCGTATACAATGAGCAGTTCTTC. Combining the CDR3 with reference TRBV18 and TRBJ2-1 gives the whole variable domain NAGVMQNPRHLVRRRGQEARLRCSPMKGHSHVYWYRQLPEEGLKFMVYLQKENIIDESGMPKERFSAEFPKEGPSILRIQQVVRGDSAAYFCASSPPTIVYNEQFFGPGTRLTVL.

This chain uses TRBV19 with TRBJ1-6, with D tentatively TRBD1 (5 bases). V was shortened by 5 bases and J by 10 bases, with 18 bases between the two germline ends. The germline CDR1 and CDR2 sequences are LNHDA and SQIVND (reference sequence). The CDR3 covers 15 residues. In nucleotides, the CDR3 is TGTGCCAGTAGTGGGGGTTTCGGGGGGAGCTCACCCCTCCACTTT. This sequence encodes CASSGGFGGSSPLHF. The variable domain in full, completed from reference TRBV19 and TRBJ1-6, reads DGGITQSPKYLFRKEGQNVTLSCEQNLNHDAMYWYRQDPGQGLRLIYYSQIVNDFQKGDIAEGYSVSREKKESFPLTVTSAQKNPTAFYLCASSGGFGGSSPLHFGNGTRLTVT.

The CDR3 nucleotides are TGTGCCAGCAGCTTGGGCCTCGGTGAAAAACTGTTTTTT. As protein: CASSLGLGEKLFF. The J gene is TRBJ1-4, the V gene TRBV5-5; D gene unclear. The CDR3 runs 13 residues. The germline V gene has CDR1 SGHKS and CDR2 YYEKEE (reference sequence). Deletions cut 0 bases from V and 7 bases from J, with 7 bases between.

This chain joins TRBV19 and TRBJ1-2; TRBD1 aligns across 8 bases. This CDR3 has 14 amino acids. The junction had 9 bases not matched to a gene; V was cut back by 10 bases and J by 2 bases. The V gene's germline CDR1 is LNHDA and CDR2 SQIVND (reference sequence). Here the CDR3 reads CATRSRTGNYGYTF. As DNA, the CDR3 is TGTGCCACTCGTTCTCGGACAGGGAACTATGGCTACACCTTC.

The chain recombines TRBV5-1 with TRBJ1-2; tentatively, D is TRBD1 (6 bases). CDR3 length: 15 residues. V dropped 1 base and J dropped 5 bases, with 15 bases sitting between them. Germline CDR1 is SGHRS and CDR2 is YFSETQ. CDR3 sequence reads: CASSLSPGEGYGYTF. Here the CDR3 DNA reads TGCGCCAGCAGCTTGTCCCCAGGGGAGGGATATGGCTACACCTTC.